The rows below give T cell receptor beta chains drawn from one sample of a study of tumor-infiltrating lymphocytes in oesophageal squamous cell carcinoma. TCRdb ran MiXCR on the PCR reads and lists one entry per CDR3 protein. This sample has about 12,000 distinct CDR3 sequences; 45% to 65% occur once, and the top ten carry over 30%. Sequenced material: esophageal tumor tissue. The receptor source for this set is a female donor with esophageal squamous cell carcinoma. Both conserved end residues are trimmed from each CDR3. Each record gives: J gene, D gene, V gene, CDR3 protein. D genes are given only for firm matches.

j_call: TRBJ2-1; d_call: NA; v_call: TRBV7-2; cdr3_aa: ASSLDPAANEQF
j_call: TRBJ2-7; d_call: NA; v_call: TRBV7-2; cdr3_aa: ASSLQDGLYEQY
j_call: TRBJ2-3; d_call: TRBD2; v_call: TRBV20-1; cdr3_aa: SAPTSGITDTQY
j_call: TRBJ2-5; d_call: NA; v_call: TRBV5-4; cdr3_aa: ASSLGTFEETQY
j_call: NA; d_call: NA; v_call: TRBV7-6; cdr3_aa: ASSLNREIYNEQF
j_call: TRBJ2-6; d_call: NA; v_call: TRBV5-1; cdr3_aa: ASSLPLVSGANVLT
j_call: TRBJ2-7; d_call: NA; v_call: TRBV6-1; cdr3_aa: ASRPSGTSEQY
j_call: TRBJ1-2; d_call: NA; v_call: TRBV6-1; cdr3_aa: ASTPGRGASGYT
j_call: TRBJ2-7; d_call: TRBD1; v_call: TRBV11-2; cdr3_aa: ASTSRQGLTYEQY
j_call: TRBJ2-2; d_call: NA; v_call: TRBV6-1; cdr3_aa: ASSGQGFTGELF
j_call: NA; d_call: TRBD1; v_call: TRBV6-1; cdr3_aa: ASRTGTGSNYEQY
j_call: TRBJ2-6; d_call: TRBD1; v_call: TRBV7-3; cdr3_aa: ASSFDWDSESSGANVLT
j_call: TRBJ2-5; d_call: TRBD1; v_call: TRBV7-6; cdr3_aa: ASRMKGAPETQY
j_call: TRBJ2-3; d_call: NA; v_call: TRBV6-6; cdr3_aa: ASNRGVADTQY
j_call: TRBJ1-1; d_call: NA; v_call: TRBV7-2; cdr3_aa: ASSLLGDLNTEAF
j_call: NA; d_call: NA; v_call: TRBV5-3; cdr3_aa: ASSLAGTETQY
j_call: NA; d_call: NA; v_call: TRBV7-2; cdr3_aa: ASRDANEQF
j_call: NA; d_call: NA; v_call: TRBV11-2; cdr3_aa: ASSFGGTYEQY
j_call: NA; d_call: TRBD2; v_call: TRBV12-3/TRBV12-4; cdr3_aa: ASSGLAGGYEQY
j_call: TRBJ1-2; d_call: NA; v_call: TRBV7-9; cdr3_aa: ASSSDSTYGYT
j_call: TRBJ2-5; d_call: NA; v_call: TRBV10-3; cdr3_aa: AIQQGALQETQY
j_call: TRBJ1-5; d_call: NA; v_call: TRBV27; cdr3_aa: ASREGGERDQPQH
j_call: TRBJ2-3; d_call: TRBD2; v_call: TRBV20-1; cdr3_aa: SATELLGTSGRGDTQY
j_call: TRBJ2-1; d_call: NA; v_call: TRBV7-2; cdr3_aa: ASSLGVRGQNEQF
j_call: TRBJ2-7; d_call: TRBD2; v_call: TRBV7-8; cdr3_aa: ASSFLSGSLYEQY
j_call: TRBJ2-7; d_call: NA; v_call: TRBV7-6; cdr3_aa: ASSSGSGQGPYEQY
j_call: NA; d_call: NA; v_call: TRBV7-3; cdr3_aa: ASSPSAAYEQY
j_call: TRBJ2-7; d_call: TRBD2; v_call: TRBV14; cdr3_aa: ASSQLAGVVYEQY
j_call: TRBJ2-7; d_call: TRBD2; v_call: TRBV7-2; cdr3_aa: ASSLGGGLGEQY